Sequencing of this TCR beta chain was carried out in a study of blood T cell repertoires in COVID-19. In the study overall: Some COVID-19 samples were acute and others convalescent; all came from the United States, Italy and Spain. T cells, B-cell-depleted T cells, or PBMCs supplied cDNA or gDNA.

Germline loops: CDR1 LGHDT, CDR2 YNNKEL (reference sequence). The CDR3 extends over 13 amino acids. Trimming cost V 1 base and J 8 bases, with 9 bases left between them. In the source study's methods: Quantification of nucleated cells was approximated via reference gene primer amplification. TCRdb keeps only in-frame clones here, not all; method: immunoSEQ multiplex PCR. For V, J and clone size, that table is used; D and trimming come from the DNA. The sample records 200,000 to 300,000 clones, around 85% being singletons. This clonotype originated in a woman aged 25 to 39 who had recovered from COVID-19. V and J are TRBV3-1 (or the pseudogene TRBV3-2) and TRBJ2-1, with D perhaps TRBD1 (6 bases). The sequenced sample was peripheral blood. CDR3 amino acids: CASSQVTGHEQFF. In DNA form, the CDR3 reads TGTGCCAGCAGCCAAGTAACAGGGCATGAGCAGTTCTTC.